This TCR beta chain was sequenced in a study of T-cell reconstitution after alpha-beta-depleted transplantation in children. Study-level points and caveats: Fresh T-cell production supplied most of the T-cell counts and diversity seen one year after transplant. In some patients, recipient T cells and intrathymic progenitors surviving conditioning explained high day-60 diversity. Approximately two months post-transplant, alpha-beta T cells reportedly originated from several hundred expanded graft clones.

This clonotype was recorded many times. Antigen unknown. Trimming pared 2 bases from V and 5 bases from J, leaving 6 bases between. This CDR3 contains 12 residues. Germline V gene data show CDR1 as SGHAT and CDR2 as FQNNGV. Library preparation (for TCRbeta) was performed with unique molecular identifiers. TCRdb reprocessed the PCR reads via MiXCR and lists one record per CDR3 protein. Of roughly 250,000 distinct CDR3 sequences in the sample, 6.5% to 10% were seen once. The source is a male patient younger than 18 who had a stem cell transplant for acute lymphoblastic leukemia, so the T cells may come from the graft donor. J is TRBJ1-2 and V is TRBV11-2; D remains unclear. The sample here was PBMCs, mostly from graft donor cells, taken 180 days after TCRalphabeta/CD19-depleted stem cell transplant. The chain's CDR3 is CASSLPSYGYTF. In nucleotides, the CDR3 is TGTGCCAGCAGCTTACCCTCTTATGGCTACACCTTC.